The rows below give T cell receptor beta chains drawn from one sample of a study of OX40 agonist ivuxolimab in advanced cancers. Assay: immunoSEQ multiplex PCR; the TCRdb copy retains only in-frame clones and omits some. The sample includes around 100,000 clones, roughly 89% of them seen just once. The source material was CD4+ or CD8+ T cells sorted from blood, sampled in a trial of the OX40 agonist ivuxolimab. The receptors were gathered from an adult with an advanced solid tumor such as melanoma, head and neck, liver or kidney cancer. CDR3s leave out the opening cysteine and the closing phenylalanine or tryptophan. Clone size, where shown, is once, few, many, or a class for clones that have expanded.

.	TRBV6-1	TRBJ1-1	ASISGRAGYTEAF
.	TRBV2	TRBJ2-7	ASSWSGGASYEQY
.	TRBV19	TRBJ2-7	ASSGGGQGNDEQY
.	TRBV6-6	TRBJ2-3	ASSFGLAGVLDTQY
.	TRBV6-6	TRBJ2-7	ASSDRGVTYEQY
once	TRBV9	TRBJ2-3	ASSVGTSVGVPDTQY
.	TRBV7-2	TRBJ1-1	ASSRRIMNTEAF
.	TRBV27	TRBJ2-7	ASSLTGYEQY
.	TRBV9	TRBJ1-3	ASSSDINSGNTIY
.	TRBV19	TRBJ1-2	ASSTLPGDNGYT
.	TRBV5-4	TRBJ2-2	ASSRPRSGELF
once	TRBV19	TRBJ1-1	ASSSPRGSYMNTEAF
.	TRBV10-2	TRBJ2-7	ASSEAGGQNEQY
.	TRBV11-2	TRBJ2-3	ASSLKVAVNTDTQY
.	TRBV4-3	TRBJ2-6	ASSQGQLLARGANVLT
.	TRBV11-3	TRBJ2-5	ASSPGQLGQETQY
.	TRBV5-6	TRBJ2-7	ASSPGTSGTNEQY
.	TRBV11-2	TRBJ2-1	ASSAPLGAADYNEQF
.	TRBV6-6	TRBJ1-1	ASSLSGKRSEAF
.	TRBV11-2	TRBJ2-7	ASSSSPYEQY
.	TRBV6-6	TRBJ1-5	ASSYDGNQPQH
.	TRBV9	TRBJ2-7	ASSVGGQGLSEQY
.	TRBV5-4	TRBJ2-2	ASSLLQGTGELF
.	TRBV7-9	TRBJ2-6	ASEEGWRAGANVLT
.	TRBV5-5	TRBJ2-7	ASSSIAGGADEQY
.	TRBV5-4	TRBJ1-1	ASSFDVGAMNTEAF
.	TRBV19	TRBJ1-5	ASSIVGNNQPQH
.	TRBV9	TRBJ1-4	ASSTPRDSFGVRGKLF
.	TRBV5-4	TRBJ2-5	ASGRDRRQETQY
.	TRBV5-6	TRBJ2-5	ASSLVDQETQY
once	TRBV15	TRBJ1-1	ATSRERVANTEAF
.	TRBV4-2	TRBJ2-7	ASSQGSSSTYSYEQY
once	TRBV6-6	TRBJ1-1	ASSPLQGVAEAF
.	TRBV5-4	TRBJ2-1	ASSLAGVRLGEQF
.	TRBV5-4	TRBJ2-3	ASTAAGARSTDTQY
once	TRBV7-3	TRBJ1-3	ASSLSDSNSGNTIY
.	TRBV18	TRBJ2-3	ASSPSGSTDTQY
.	TRBV19	TRBJ1-2	ASSINTGYT
.	TRBV4-2	TRBJ1-1	ASSQDMLLIGGEAF
.	TRBV7-3	TRBJ1-1	ASTSGGTGNTEAF
.	TRBV2	TRBJ1-1	ASSDDKPGSGNTEAF
.	TRBV6-5	TRBJ1-5	ASGTSSNQPQH
.	TRBV11-1	TRBJ2-3	ASSLDVGDTQY
.	TRBV4-1	TRBJ2-3	ASSQNPGLLTDTQY
.	TRBV30	TRBJ2-2	AWSGGALSTGELF
few	TRBV6-1	TRBJ2-5	ASSVLQETQY
once	TRBV2	TRBJ2-7	ASSELGRQGYEQY
.	TRBV5-4	TRBJ1-2	ASSLGRGEGHGYT
.	TRBV14	TRBJ2-5	ASSQEIVETQY
.	TRBV19	TRBJ2-2	ASRAGQGELF
.	TRBV6-5	TRBJ1-1	ASSSLWVNTEAF
.	TRBV30	TRBJ1-1	AWSDRDDTEAF